The 29 T cell receptor beta chains below all came from one sample that was sequenced in a study of cytomegalovirus exposure and HLA in healthy donors. The PCR made use of 60 Vbeta and 13 Jbeta primers. The assay was immunoSEQ multiplex PCR, and TCRdb's table has in-frame clones only and misses some. Among about 90,000 clones listed, approximately 79% were seen once. Sequencing was done on a sample of PBMCs. The receptors were gathered from a woman aged 55-70 years in good health and CMV-seropositive.

The V and J genes are TRBV19 and TRBJ1-5, with D perhaps TRBD1 (6 bases). CDR1 is LNHDA, CDR2 SQIVND, per germline (reference sequence). The CDR3 is made up of 15 amino acids. Trimming shortened V by 6 bases and J by 6 bases, and 18 bases separated the two germline ends. CDR3 bases: TGTGCCAGTAGACCAGGGGCAAAGGACACTCAGCCCCAGCATTTT. Protein sequence: CASRPGAKDTQPQHF.

The rearrangement uses TRBV5-4 and TRBJ1-4; 11 nucleotides agree with TRBD1. Germline V gene sequence: CDR1 SGHNT, CDR2 YYREEE (reference sequence). With 4 bases clipped from V and 5 bases from J, the junction kept 10 bases outside the gene matches. The CDR3 spans 17 residues. The CDR3 bases are TGTGCCAGCAGCGCTGGACAGGGGGCCTTTTCCAATGAAAAACTGTTTTTT. The encoded protein is CASSAGQGAFSNEKLFF.

The genes are TRBV5-8 and TRBJ2-7, with 11 bases matching TRBD1. The J segment lost 0 bases and the V segment lost 7 bases, leaving 9 bases of the junction unmatched. CDR3 size: 16 residues. Looked up from germline, CDR1 is SGHTS and CDR2 is YDEGEE. The CDR3 nucleotides read TGTGCCAGCCATGGACAGGGGGCTTACATCTCCTACGAGCAGTACTTC. Amino acid sequence: CASHGQGAYISYEQYF.

This clone was counted ten times or more. The chain employs TRBV6-1 and TRBJ1-5; 7 positions match TRBD1. V was pared by 5 bases and J by 5 bases, with 3 bases of the junction left unmatched. Germline lookup yields CDR1 MNHNS and CDR2 SASEGT. This CDR3 has 13 amino acids. This chain's CDR3 is CASSWDSYQPQHF. Written as DNA, the CDR3 is TGTGCCAGCAGTTGGGACAGTTATCAGCCCCAGCATTTT.

The chain recombines TRBV5-1 with TRBJ2-3, with 8 bases identical to TRBD2. V dropped 0 bases and J dropped 1; count of bases not matched to a gene: 4. The CDR3 extends over 16 amino acids. Per germline, CDR1 SGHRS and CDR2 YFSETQ. The CDR3 coding sequence is TGCGCCAGCAGCTTGGCCGCGACTAGCGGCACAGATACGCAGTATTTT. It yields the protein CASSLAATSGTDTQYF. The full variable domain, completed using reference TRBV5-1 and TRBJ2-3, is KAGVTQTPRYLIKTRGQQVTLSCSPISGHRSVSWYQQTPGQGLQFLFEYFSETQRNKGNFPGRFSGRQFSNSRSEMNVSTLELGDSALYLCASSLAATSGTDTQYFGPGTRLTVL.

V usage is TRBV5-6 and J usage is TRBJ2-7, with D possibly TRBD2 on 5 matching bases. Trimming stripped 0 bases from V and 7 bases from J, with 14 bases between. This CDR3 comprises 14 residues. CDR1 and CDR2 from the germline V gene are SGHDT and YYEEEE. CDR3 nucleotides: TGTGCCAGCAGCTTGGGGCTAGGGAGAGAGGAGCAGTACTTC. This encodes CASSLGLGREEQYF.

This clone was counted a single time. An end of the junction does not agree with germline; a read error may underlie this. The V call is TRBV19, the J call TRBJ1-1; possibly TRBD1 for D (5 bases). Per germline, CDR1 LNHDA and CDR2 SQIVND (reference sequence). The CDR3 consists of 14 residues. The DNA for the CDR3 is TGTGCCGGTAGTATAGTTGGAGGGGACACTGAAGCTTTCTTT. Its translation: CAGSIVGGDTEAFF.

The V and J genes are TRBV2 and TRBJ2-4, with TRBD1 matching over 10 bases. The ends lost 2 bases at V and 7 bases at J; junction bases unmatched: 2. This CDR3 has 14 amino acids. Germline CDR1 SNHLY, CDR2 FYNNEI. Here the CDR3 DNA reads TGTGCCAGCAGTGAATCGGACAGGGGGAACATTCAGTACTTC. It yields the protein CASSESDRGNIQYF.

J is TRBJ2-1 and V is TRBV9; the match to TRBD2 covers 9 bases. V trimming: 2 bases; J trimming: 7 bases; junction bases outside the gene matches: 13. Germline V gene data show CDR1 as SGDLS and CDR2 as YYNGEE. The length of the CDR3 is 17 residues. The CDR3 sequence: CASSVGAGGVLQNEQFF. The CDR3 DNA reads TGTGCCAGCAGCGTCGGAGCGGGAGGTGTCCTACAAAATGAGCAGTTCTTC.

The rearrangement uses TRBV7-9 and TRBJ1-5; 10 bases match TRBD1. This CDR3 contains 14 residues. Germline lookup yields CDR1 SEHNR and CDR2 FQNEAQ (reference sequence). Losses at the gene ends were 8 bases for V and 8 bases for J; bases not matched to a gene: 9. The CDR3 is CASQPGQGLKPQHF. As DNA, the CDR3 is TGTGCCAGCCAACCGGGACAGGGGCTGAAGCCCCAGCATTTT.

This clone was detected once. CDR3 sequence (DNA): TGTGCCAGCCGGGACAGGGCCCTCGAGCAGTACTTC. It yields the protein CASRDRALEQYF. The V call is TRBV19, the J call TRBJ2-7; TRBD1 matches at 9 bases. Germline V gene data show CDR1 as LNHDA and CDR2 as SQIVND (reference sequence). The CDR3 runs 12 residues. V gave up 9 bases and J gave up 6 bases; unmatched junction bases: 6.

The chain recombines TRBV5-5 with TRBJ2-1, with TRBD2 matching 9 bases. CDR1 SGHKS and CDR2 YYEKEE come from the germline V gene (reference sequence). V lost 6 bases, J lost 4 bases, and 5 bases stayed unmatched. The CDR3 is 14 residues long. The CDR3 DNA reads TGTGCCAGCATTCCTAGCGGGAATTACAATGAGCAGTTCTTC. Translation gives CASIPSGNYNEQFF. Filled out from reference TRBV5-5 and TRBJ2-1, the complete variable domain reads DAGVTQSPTHLIKTRGQQVTLRCSPISGHKSVSWYQQVLGQGPQFIFQYYEKEERGRGNFPDRFSARQFPNYSSELNVNALLLGDSALYLCASIPSGNYNEQFFGPGTRLTVL.

The chain links TRBV9 to TRBJ2-7, with 9 bases matching TRBD2. Germline V CDR1 and CDR2: SGDLS, YYNGEE. V was pared by 0 bases and J by 4 bases, with 2 bases of the junction left unmatched. This CDR3 region has 14 residues. CDR3 sequence: CASSVGSGGYEQYF. The CDR3 nucleotides read TGTGCCAGCAGCGTAGGGAGCGGGGGGTACGAGCAGTACTTC.

This sequence joins TRBV5-1 and TRBJ1-1; D remains unclear. CDR1 and CDR2 (germline): SGHRS, YFSETQ. The CDR3 runs 14 residues. V lost 3 bases, J lost 4 bases, and 13 bases lay in between. The CDR3 reads CASSYGWSGTEAFF. Written as DNA, the CDR3 is TGCGCCAGCAGCTATGGGTGGAGCGGCACTGAAGCTTTCTTT.

This clone was detected only once. The CDR3 coding sequence is TGTGCCAGCAGTGCTACACGGACAGGGGTTTACGAGCAGTACTTC. Protein product: CASSATRTGVYEQYF. The chain recombines TRBV27 with TRBJ2-7; 9 positions agree with TRBD1. The CDR3 is 15 residues long. Germline V lookup: CDR1 MNHEY, CDR2 SMNVEV (reference sequence). V was pared by 5 bases and J by 4 bases, with 9 bases of the junction left unmatched.

V usage is TRBV7-2 and J usage is TRBJ1-5, with 7 bases fitting TRBD1. This CDR3 is 16 amino acids long. CDR1 is SGHTA and CDR2 is FQGNSA in the germline V gene. V lost 3 bases to trimming and J lost 3 bases; unmatched junction nucleotides: 8. CDR3 amino acids: CASSFVTGVFNQPQHF. The CDR3 DNA reads as TGTGCCAGCAGCTTCGTTACAGGGGTCTTCAATCAGCCCCAGCATTTT. Based on the CDR3 plus reference TRBV7-2 and TRBJ1-5, the full variable domain is GAGVSQSPSNKVTEKGKDVELRCDPISGHTALYWYRQSLGQGLEFLIYFQGNSAPDKSGLPSDRFSAERTGGSVSTLTIQRTQQEDSAVYLCASSFVTGVFNQPQHFGDGTRLSIL.

The rearrangement uses TRBV5-1 and TRBJ1-2; D perhaps matches TRBD1 (5 bases). Germline V CDR1 and CDR2: SGHRS, YFSETQ. The CDR3 spans 14 residues. Trimming stripped 0 bases from V and 8 bases from J, with 14 bases between. As DNA, the CDR3 is TGCGCCAGCAGCTTGGCCAGGGCGGTCGAGGGCTACACCTTC. It encodes CASSLARAVEGYTF.

V usage is TRBV4-1 and J usage is TRBJ2-6; weak D call: TRBD1 (7 bases). The CDR3 runs 16 residues. V lost 1 base and J lost 5, with 12 bases in between. Germline V lookup: CDR1 MGHRA, CDR2 YSYEKL. The DNA for the CDR3 is TGCGCCAGCAGCCAAGTCGGGGGACAGCGGGCCAACGTCCTGACTTTC. Encoded protein: CASSQVGGQRANVLTF.

V gene TRBV4-2 combines with J gene TRBJ2-7, with TRBD1 as a possible D gene (5 bases). Germline V gives CDR1 LGHNA, CDR2 YNFKEQ. The CDR3 is 15 residues long. V lost 0 bases and J 6 bases, leaving 15 bases between the germline ends. CDR3 residues: CASSQESGSPREQYF. The CDR3 DNA sequence: TGTGCCAGCAGCCAAGAGTCAGGGTCCCCTCGCGAGCAGTACTTC.

The CDR3 DNA reads as TGTGCCAGCAGCGATGGGACTAGCGGGAGGCTTGAGCAGTTCTTC. Its translation is CASSDGTSGRLEQFF. V gene TRBV5-4 combines with J gene TRBJ2-1, with TRBD2 matching 15 bases. Trimming removed 4 bases from V and 9 bases from J; junction bases left unmatched: 5. CDR1 is SGHNT and CDR2 is YYREEE in the germline V gene (reference sequence). This CDR3 comprises 15 residues.

In this sample, this clone turned up a few times. Here the CDR3 reads CASSPWGLEAFF. The CDR3 coding sequence is TGTGCCAGCAGCCCCTGGGGGCTTGAAGCTTTCTTT. The rearrangement links TRBV6-1 to TRBJ1-1; D may be TRBD1 (6 bases). The CDR3 consists of 12 residues. Germline V gene lookup returns CDR1 MNHNS and CDR2 SASEGT. The V end was cut by 6 bases, the J end by 7 bases, with 12 bases between.

The V gene is TRBV2, the J gene TRBJ2-7; the D is unclear. The V gene lost 5 bases and the J gene lost 3 bases, with 2 bases spanning the gap. Germline V CDR1 and CDR2: SNHLY, FYNNEI. The CDR3 contains 10 residues. The CDR3 sequence is CASSYYEQYF. The DNA for the CDR3 is TGTGCCAGCAGTTACTACGAGCAGTACTTC.

The sample holds a few counts of this clone. The chain is built from TRBV4-1 and TRBJ2-3; 9 nucleotides agree with TRBD2. This CDR3 is 15 amino acids long. V shed 2 bases, J shed 3 bases, and the junction held 3 bases outside the gene matches. Germline CDR1 MGHRA, CDR2 YSYEKL. CDR3 sequence reads: CASSQSGRWTDTQYF. CDR3 DNA sequence: TGCGCCAGCAGCCAAAGCGGGAGGTGGACAGATACGCAGTATTTT.

The rearrangement uses TRBV12-5 and TRBJ1-1; 9 positions match TRBD1. After removal of 0 bases from V and 0 bases from J, the junction contained 2 bases not matched to a gene. This CDR3 comprises 16 residues. CDR1 and CDR2 from the germline V gene are LGHNT and FRNRAP. The CDR3: CASGLVRTGVNTEAFF. The CDR3 DNA is TGTGCTAGTGGTTTGGTCAGGACAGGGGTGAACACTGAAGCTTTCTTT.

This chain joins TRBV5-1 and TRBJ1-6; a possible D gene is TRBD1 (5 bases). Germline CDR1 SGHRS, CDR2 YFSETQ. This CDR3 spans 15 amino acids. Trimming cost V 0 bases and J 9 bases, with 13 bases left between them. This chain's CDR3 is CASSLGAGPGSPLHF. The CDR3 nucleotides read TGCGCCAGCAGCTTGGGTGCGGGGCCCGGTTCACCCCTCCACTTT.

The rearrangement uses TRBV10-2 and TRBJ2-3; TRBD2 might be the D (5 bases). The CDR3 is 12 amino acids. Germline V gives CDR1 WSHSY, CDR2 SAAADI. V shed 7 bases and J shed 11 bases, with 16 bases lying between them. CDR3 region: CASNGAVPGQYF. CDR3 in DNA: TGCGCCAGCAATGGAGCGGTTCCGGGGCAGTATTTT.

The chain links TRBV6-5 to TRBJ2-7; 10 nucleotides agree with TRBD2. This CDR3 is built from 16 residues. V trimming: 2 bases; J trimming: 7 bases; junction bases outside the gene matches: 11. CDR1 and CDR2 (germline): MNHEY, SVGAGI. CDR3 residues: CASSYLRVLAGSEQYF. The CDR3 DNA is TGTGCCAGCAGTTACCTTAGGGTACTAGCGGGAAGTGAGCAGTACTTC.

This clone was found once. The chain uses TRBV6-5 and TRBJ1-6; the match to TRBD1 covers 8 bases. With 8 bases clipped from V and 10 bases from J, the junction kept 7 bases outside the gene matches. Germline V gene data show CDR1 as MNHEY and CDR2 as SVGAGI. The CDR3 contains 13 residues. The CDR3 DNA reads as TGTGCCAGCCACCCGTCAGGGGGCTCACCCCTCCACTTT. Translation gives CASHPSGGSPLHF.

This chain links TRBV7-3 with TRBJ2-2, with 10 positions matching TRBD2. This CDR3 spans 15 amino acids. In germline, CDR1 is SGHTA, CDR2 FQGTGA. V gave up 8 bases and J gave up 5 bases; unmatched junction bases: 8. DNA for the CDR3: TGTGCCAGCGGCGAGGCTAGCGGGAGAACCGGGGAGCTGTTTTTT. This gives the protein CASGEASGRTGELFF.